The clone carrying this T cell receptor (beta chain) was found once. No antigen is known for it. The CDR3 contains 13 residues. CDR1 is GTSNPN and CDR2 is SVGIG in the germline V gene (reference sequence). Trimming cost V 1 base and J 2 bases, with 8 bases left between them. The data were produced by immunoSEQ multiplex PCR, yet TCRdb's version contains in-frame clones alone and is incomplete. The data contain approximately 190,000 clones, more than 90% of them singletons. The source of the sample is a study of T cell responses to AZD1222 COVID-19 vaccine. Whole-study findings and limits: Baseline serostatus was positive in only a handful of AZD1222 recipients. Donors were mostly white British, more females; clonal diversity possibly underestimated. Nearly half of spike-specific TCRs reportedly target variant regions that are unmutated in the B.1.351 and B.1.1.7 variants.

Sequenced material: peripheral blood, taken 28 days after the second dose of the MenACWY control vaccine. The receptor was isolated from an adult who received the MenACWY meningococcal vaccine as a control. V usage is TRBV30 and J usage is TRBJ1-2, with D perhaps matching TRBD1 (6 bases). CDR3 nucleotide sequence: TGTGCCTGGAGTGAAGGGGGGAACTATGGCTACACCTTC. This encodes CAWSEGGNYGYTF.